Below, one TCR beta chain is given with its context. In the authors' methods: Cell counts per sample came from amplifying reference gene primers. Sequencing was performed with immunoSEQ multiplex PCR; in TCRdb, only in-frame clones are kept and a portion is missing. The V and J calls and clone size are taken from that table; D and trimming were inferred from the DNA. Among 65,000 to 85,000 clones listed, about 90% were seen once. The data stem from a study of blood T cell repertoires in COVID-19. This sequence originates from a human donor in a cohort sampled during active COVID-19. Material for sequencing was peripheral blood.

DNA of the CDR3: TGTGCCAGCGCGAAGTTCCGGACAGATACGCAGTATTTT. Translating gives CASAKFRTDTQYF. V gene TRBV28 combines with J gene TRBJ2-3; D not certain. The V and J ends lost 8 bases and 3 bases respectively, with 12 bases between them. Germline V gives CDR1 MDHEN, CDR2 SYDVKM. The CDR3 length is 13 residues.